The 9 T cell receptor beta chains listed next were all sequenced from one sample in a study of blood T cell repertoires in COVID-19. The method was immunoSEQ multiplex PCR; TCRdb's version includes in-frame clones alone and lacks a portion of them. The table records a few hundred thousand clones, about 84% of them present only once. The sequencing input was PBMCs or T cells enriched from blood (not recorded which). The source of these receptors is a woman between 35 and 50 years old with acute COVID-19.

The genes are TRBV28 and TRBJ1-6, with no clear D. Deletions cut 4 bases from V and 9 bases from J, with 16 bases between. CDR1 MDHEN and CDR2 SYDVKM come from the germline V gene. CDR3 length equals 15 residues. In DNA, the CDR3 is TGTGCCAGCAGTTCTTCAGAGCGGTTGGGTTCACCCCTCCACTTT. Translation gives CASSSSERLGSPLHF. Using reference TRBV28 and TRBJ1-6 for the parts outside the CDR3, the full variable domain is DVKVTQSSRYLVKRTGEKVFLECVQDMDHENMFWYRQDPGLGLRLIYFSYDVKMKEKGDIPEGYSVSREKKERFSLILESASTNQTSMYLCASSSSERLGSPLHFGNGTRLTVT.

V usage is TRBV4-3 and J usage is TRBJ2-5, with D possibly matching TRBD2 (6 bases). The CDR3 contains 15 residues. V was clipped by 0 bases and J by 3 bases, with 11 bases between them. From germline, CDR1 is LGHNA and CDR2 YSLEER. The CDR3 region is CASSQEATREETQYF. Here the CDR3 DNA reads TGCGCCAGCAGCCAAGAAGCGACTAGGGAAGAGACCCAGTACTTC.

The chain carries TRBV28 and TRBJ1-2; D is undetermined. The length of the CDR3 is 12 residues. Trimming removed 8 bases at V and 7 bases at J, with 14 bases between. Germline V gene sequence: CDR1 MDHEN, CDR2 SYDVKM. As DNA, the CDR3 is TGTGCCAGCCAAGGGAGGTCGGGTGGCTACACCTTC. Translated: CASQGRSGGYTF.

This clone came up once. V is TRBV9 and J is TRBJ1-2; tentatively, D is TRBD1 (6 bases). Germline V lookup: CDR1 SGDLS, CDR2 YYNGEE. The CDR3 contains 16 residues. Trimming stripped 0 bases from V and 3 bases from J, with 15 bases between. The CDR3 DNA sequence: TGTGCCAGCAGCGTAGGCGGGTGGGGGCAAGACTATGGCTACACCTTC. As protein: CASSVGGWGQDYGYTF.

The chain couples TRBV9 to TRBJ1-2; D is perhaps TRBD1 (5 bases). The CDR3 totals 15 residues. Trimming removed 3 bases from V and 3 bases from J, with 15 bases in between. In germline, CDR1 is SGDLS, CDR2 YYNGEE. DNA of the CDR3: TGTGCCAGCAGCGGGCGTGCCGACAGCTACTATGGCTACACCTTC. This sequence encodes CASSGRADSYYGYTF. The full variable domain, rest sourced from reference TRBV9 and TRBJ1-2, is DSGVTQTPKHLITATGQRVTLRCSPRSGDLSVYWYQQSLDQGLQFLIQYYNGEERAKGNILERFSAQQFPDLHSELNLSSLELGDSALYFCASSGRADSYYGYTFGSGTRLTVV.

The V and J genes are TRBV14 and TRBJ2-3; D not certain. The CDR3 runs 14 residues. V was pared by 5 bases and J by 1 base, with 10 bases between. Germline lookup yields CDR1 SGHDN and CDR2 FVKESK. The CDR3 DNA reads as TGTGCCAGCAGCAGAAACCAGGGCACAGATACGCAGTATTTT. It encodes CASSRNQGTDTQYF.

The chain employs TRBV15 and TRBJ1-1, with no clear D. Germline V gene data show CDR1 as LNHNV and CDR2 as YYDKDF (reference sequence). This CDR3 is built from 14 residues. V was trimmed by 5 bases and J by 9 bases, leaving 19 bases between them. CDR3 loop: CATSGRHLPFKAFF. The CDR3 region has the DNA TGTGCCACCAGCGGTCGACATCTCCCGTTTAAAGCTTTCTTT.

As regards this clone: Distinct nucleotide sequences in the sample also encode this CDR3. The CDR3 sequence is CASSLARGSYNEQFF. CDR3 nucleotides: TGTGCCAGCAGCTTAGCTCGGGGCTCCTACAATGAGCAGTTCTTC. The rearrangement uses TRBV7-2 and TRBJ2-1, with D possibly being TRBD2 (5 bases). This CDR3 contains 15 residues. Germline V CDR1 and CDR2: SGHTA, FQGNSA. Between the trimmed V and J ends, which lost 0 bases and 0 bases, there was a span of 6 bases.

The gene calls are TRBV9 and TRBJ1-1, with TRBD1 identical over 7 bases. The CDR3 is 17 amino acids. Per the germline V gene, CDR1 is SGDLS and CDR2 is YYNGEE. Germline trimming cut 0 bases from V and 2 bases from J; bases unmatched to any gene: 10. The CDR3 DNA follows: TGTGCCAGCAGCGTAGGACAGGGTACGGCCCGAAACACTGAAGCTTTCTTT. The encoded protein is CASSVGQGTARNTEAFF.